This T cell receptor (beta chain) was recovered during a study of cytomegalovirus exposure and HLA in healthy donors (dated by TCRdb to the late 2010s). Regarding the complete study: According to an earlier analysis of several hundred of the donors, about 190 million T cells yielded 117 million unique TCR beta sequences and about 280 Gb of sequence data. Genome-wide SNP genotypes for about 65% of the 666 donors were used in a later genetic analysis, which treated that subset as a discovery cohort. In a later analysis, previously published TCR beta repertoires from roughly 710 donors were re-analyzed and high-resolution HLA genotyping was added so that TCR occurrence patterns could be studied. To decide whether each TCR beta V gene segment behaved as functional or pseudogenic, an earlier analysis of some 600 of the donors relied on high-throughput TCR beta sequencing. The aim of the study was to test whether cataloging public T cell receptors could identify signatures of past pathogen exposure. High-throughput TCR immunosequencing, statistical association of individual TCRs with disease status, and machine learning were combined to predict cytomegalovirus infection status. On average, about 200,000 unique TCR beta nucleotide sequences were sequenced per donor among several hundred genotyped donors of the cohort, with roughly 18% of those sequences being non-productive. Donor age, sex, ethnicity and CMV serostatus were collected together with the repertoire data. About five DR-DQ haplotypes were handled as single units for association and clustering because linkage in the cohort was strong. Typing coverage differed by locus: A, B, C, DRB1 and DQB1 were typed in roughly 620-640 donors, DQA1 in 522, DPA1 in around 610, and DPB1 in roughly 450. Both class I and class II loci were covered by HLA typing, at four-digit resolution. An early release that covered approximately 600 HLA-typed donors contained 300 to 350 gigabases of sequencing data and tens of millions of unique TCR sequences. All discovery cohort repertoires had been generated on a single sequencing platform. In addition to the first cohort of 666 subjects, a separate validation cohort of approximately 130 different subjects was used. The later analysis used no new phenotypic data to find candidate immune exposures, relying instead on TCR beta sequences and their occurrence across donors. The study profiled the T cell repertoires of under 700 subjects by immunosequencing and related them to cytomegalovirus serostatus. Of the roughly 390 genotyped donors, about 80% fell in the genetic ancestry cluster associated with self-reported Caucasian donors.

This clone was seen more than once but under ten times. Its antigen remains unidentified. The input lacks base qualities; no much larger clone sits a single base away. Study-level results and caveats: The cohort was sequenced for TCR beta chains only, and without alpha or paired-chain data the features that could be detected were limited. The earlier analysis of almost 600 of the donors excluded fewer than 20 rarely observed V segments, including chromosome 9 orphons, because counts were too low. According to a later genetic analysis, donors in an Asian-associated ancestry cluster had fewer N-insertions in productive TCRs than the approximately 690-donor mean. Correlated functional status among segregating V segments might be attributable to linkage disequilibrium, but an unknown experimental factor could not be ruled out. A further reported finding was that TCR beta sequences accurately predicted the HLA-A and HLA-B alleles for most subjects in the first cohort. In a later analysis, several top co-occurrence clusters were reported to appear linked to parvovirus B19, influenza, CMV and Epstein-Barr virus. Immune exposure information for the cohort was limited to CMV serostatus. Roughly uniform sequencing depth across donors was assumed in presence/absence analyses, although this assumption may not hold. The classifier was reported to diagnose cytomegalovirus status with high specificity and sensitivity in both the original cohort and the validation cohort. Because HLA typing was unavailable for some donors at each locus, only the typed subset was used in association tests. The study gave a list of about 160 TCR beta chains associated with cytomegalovirus. An association between a missense DCLRE1C variant and V-gene and J-gene trimming of TCR beta chains was found in a later genetic analysis and replicated in an independent cohort. A later analysis associated about 18,000 TCR beta sequences with specific HLA alleles at a false discovery rate of 0.05. In vitro tests confirmed that three of the cytomegalovirus-associated TCR beta chains recognize cytomegalovirus antigens. In a later analysis, TCR association rates were found to vary across HLA loci, with the most associated TCRs seen for DRB1 alleles and the fewest for HLA-C alleles. Most CMV-associated TCR beta chains appeared to be HLA-restricted in a later analysis, and the HLA associations seemed to be driven largely by CMV exposure. An earlier analysis of approximately 530 of the donors showed that most TCR beta V segments appeared in productive rearrangements either about 87% or about 30% of the time, which broadly matched IMGT annotations. According to the authors, the approach could potentially be generalized to other disease states and immunological phenotypes. Strong co-occurrence of HLA alleles, especially DR and DQ, made assigning TCR associations to individual alleles difficult. Across donors, most TCR sequences were observed very rarely, whereas some public TCRs were present in many individuals. A cluster of highly shared sequence variants was judged likely to represent a technical artifact of the sequencing pipeline. In a later analysis, HLA-associated TCR beta chains showed more clonal expansion and lower generation probabilities than non-associated chains that were equally common.

The cohort consisted of 666 healthy bone marrow donors. Cohort members were all nominally healthy when sampled, although unrecorded immune exposures were likely present. The donor tested CMV seronegative and was one of the 352 seronegative cohort members. A peripheral blood sample was collected from each donor, and TCR beta sequencing was performed on peripheral blood mononuclear cells. The Qiagen DNeasy Blood Extraction Kit was used to extract genomic DNA from the blood cell samples. Receptor libraries were prepared by the immunoSEQ multiplex PCR assay. The multiplex PCR relied on a mix of 60 forward primers for TCR Vbeta segments and 13 reverse primers for TCR Jbeta segments. A multiplex PCR assay on genomic DNA amplified the CDR3 region of rearranged TCR beta genes. The Illumina HiSeq System was used to sequence the amplified TCR beta libraries as 87-base-pair reads. On the authors' methods: A later analysis tallied some 79 million unique TCR beta chains across the 666 repertoires, and around 9.9 million of those chains were shared by two or more donors. To remove PCR and sequencing errors, raw reads were error-corrected and collapsed into unique sequences using a nearest-neighbor algorithm that merged closely related sequences. CDR3 sequences were aligned to IMGT reference sequences to assign V, D and J gene segments. For a sequence to be retained, at least a six-nucleotide match to both a V gene segment and a J gene segment was required. Rearrangements were called productive when the CDR3 lacked stop codons and stayed in frame with V and J; all others were non-productive. CDR3 was defined according to IMGT convention as the region running from the second conserved V-encoded cysteine to the conserved J-encoded phenylalanine. The earlier analysis of fewer than 700 of the donors excluded sequences that lacked an unambiguous match to a single V gene segment. An earlier analysis of 587 of the donors called V segments functional above 56.7% productive rearrangements and segregating when the between-donor standard deviation exceeded 5%. A statistical classification framework was developed to diagnose cytomegalovirus status using the catalog of TCR beta chain sequences. In a later analysis, TCR nucleotide sequences were compared against IMGT/GENE-DB human TR gene sequences so that V and J genes could be assigned. Using the TCRdist pipeline, a later analysis assigned CDR3 sequences along with most-parsimonious VDJ recombination scenarios. In a later analysis, each TCR beta chain was defined by its CDR3 amino acid sequence together with its V-gene family, and reads without a unique V-gene family were excluded. To address suspected cross-contamination and a sequencing artifact, a later analysis removed several hundred highly shared, low-generation-probability nucleotide sequences. In a later analysis, a clonal expansion index for each public chain was calculated from normalized within-repertoire ranks of inferred template counts. A later analysis computed generation probabilities with a VDJ recombination model fitted to out-of-frame rearrangements, and checked the results against IGoR. In a later analysis, hypergeometric tests were used to score TCR-TCR, TCR-HLA and TCR-CMV co-occurrence, with a repertoire-size bias correction applied to TCR pairs. In a later analysis, false discovery rates were estimated by permuting HLA or CMV assignments 20 times. In a later analysis, co-occurring TCRs were grouped using DBSCAN, with TCRdist sequence similarity added in when clustering inside HLA-allele-positive subsets. Repertoires with fewer than 30,000 or more than 120,000 public chains, plus five repertoires with anomalous nucleotide sharing, were excluded from co-occurrence clustering. Drawn from immuneACCESS, this table holds only the in-frame rearrangements with V and J called that TCRdb kept. Clones are partly lost; checked studies trace under half to an unresolved V gene and leave the rest unexplained. That table supplies the V and J calls and clone size; D and trimming were determined from the DNA. Recorded for this sample are 95,000 to 130,000 clones; approximately 80% of them occurred a single time. The top ten clonotypes cover 3% to 4% of the sample.

Sequencing was performed on PBMCs. This sequence originates from a woman in her twenties or thirties in good health and CMV-seronegative.

The DNA is TGTGCCAGCAGCTCCCCGGTAGAGACCCAGTACTTC. The resulting protein is CASSSPVETQYF. The chain was built from TRBV11-2 and TRBJ2-5, with the identity of the D gene unclear. Inclusive of the bounding cysteine and phenylalanine, the CDR3 is 12 residues long. The sequence is cut down to CDR3 DNA, 36 bases in frame from base 1. Per the germline V gene, SGHAT is the CDR1 and FQNNGV is the CDR2. V is pared back by 4 bases and J by 4 bases, with 7 bases lying between the germline termini.